This T cell receptor beta chain was recovered during a study of breast tumors, draining lymph nodes, adjacent tissues. Broader study findings: Tumor T cell lymph node origin was a supported hypothesis, not proven. Tumor repertoires ranked between lymph nodes and nontumor tissue in diversity, with V and J gene preferences. Most tumor T cells seemingly derive from lymph node, then expand in tumor. Compared with basal-like, luminal-like tumors shared significantly more repertoire with nontumor tissue.

A single record per CDR3 protein comes from TCRdb applying MiXCR to the multiplex PCR reads. In the table there are about 94,000 distinct CDR3 sequences, roughly 28% of which are singletons. Axillary draining lymph nodes of breast cancer patients supplied the node samples. This clonotype showed up just a few times. As yet, its antigen is unknown. The CDR3 covers 15 residues. V was cut by 3 bases and J by 0 bases, with 11 bases left in between. CDR1 and CDR2 from the germline V gene are SEHNR and FQNEAQ (reference sequence). The sequence was obtained from a female donor with breast cancer. Some clones in this sample may be carry-over from other donors' samples. Sequenced: axillary lymph node tissue. This sequence joins TRBV7-9 and TRBJ1-1; D might be TRBD1 (5 bases). The CDR3 protein is CASSFSNRMNTEAFF. CDR3 sequence (DNA): TGTGCCAGCAGCTTTTCGAACAGGATGAACACTGAAGCTTTCTTT.